One T cell receptor beta chain is described in this entry. Its antigen is not known. Indicated time point: blood from clinic visit 5 months post-surgery; TSC patient then seizure free. Surgery cases with the highest brain T cell transcript signatures were chosen for sequencing. Sequencing used immunoSEQ multiplex PCR; TCRdb keeps in-frame clones, though not all of them. There are hundreds of thousands of clones in the sample; roughly 93% occur only once, and 5.7% lies in the top ten. These data originate in a study of brain T cells in children with intractable seizures. Study-wide findings and caveats: Clones missing pre-surgery may reflect undersampling of that blood sample.

V dropped 3 bases and J dropped 4 bases, with 9 bases sitting between them. The CDR3 consists of 13 residues. Germline CDR1 is SGHTA and CDR2 is FQGTGA. This specimen was peripheral blood, taken less than 6 months after surgery. This clonotype was sampled from a boy under two years old with tuberous sclerosis and intractable seizures. This chain joins TRBV7-3 and TRBJ1-1, with D hard to call. The CDR3 reads CASSLDRATEAFF. As DNA, the CDR3 is TGTGCCAGCAGCTTGGACCGGGCCACTGAAGCTTTCTTT. Full variable domain (remainder filled in from reference TRBV7-3 and TRBJ1-1): GAGVSQTPSNKVTEKGKYVELRCDPISGHTALYWYRQSLGQGPEFLIYFQGTGAADDSGLPNDRFFAVRPEGSVSTLKIQRTERGDSAVYLCASSLDRATEAFFGQGTRLTVV.